A selection of T cell receptor beta chains follows, all from one sample in a study of immune characterization of retroperitoneal liposarcoma. Each CDR3 protein is one row after TCRdb ran MiXCR on the PCR reads. The table has around 11,000 distinct CDR3 sequences, about 50% seen once. Sequencing input: tumor tissue. All receptors derive from a female donor with retroperitoneal liposarcoma. Both conserved end residues are part of each CDR3. The order of the fields is V gene, J gene, CDR3 protein.

TRBV14	TRBJ2-1	CASSQDLGLGVQFF
TRBV11-1	TRBJ1-1	CVSSPGQGSTEAFF
TRBV27	TRBJ2-3	CASSHKPMGGSGRVNTQYF
TRBV6-8	NA	CASMPTSGSANEQYF
TRBV6-5	TRBJ1-4	CASSRSHRAREKLFF
TRBV6-1	TRBJ1-2	CASRDANYGYTF
TRBV11-2	TRBJ2-3	CASSPRTYTDTQYF
TRBV11-3	NA	CASSPPGQAYEQYF
TRBV7-8	TRBJ2-5	CASSSGLNLRVETQYF
TRBV10-3	TRBJ2-1	CAISEMTSGLSNEQFF
TRBV7-9	TRBJ1-2	CASNRGGGYTF
TRBV27	NA	CASSLLGQGNSYEQYF
TRBV4-1	TRBJ2-4	CASSQSPAGEAAKNIQYF
TRBV12-3/TRBV12-4	TRBJ2-4	CASNNAGLAENIQYF
TRBV25-1	TRBJ2-1	CASSEQGFEQFF
TRBV11-3	NA	CASSPFGLAGGNEQYF
TRBV6-1	NA	CASSSGLAASYEQYF
TRBV6-1	TRBJ2-1	CASGRVAGVLEQFF
TRBV6-6	NA	CASGGGGVGRQETQYF
TRBV27	TRBJ2-5	CASKDYQETQYF
TRBV6-4	TRBJ2-1	CASRGQGVHEQFF
TRBV7-2	NA	CASSLRGDYNEQYF
TRBV6-5	NA	CASSNGIGPYEQYF
TRBV6-1	NA	CASSIGTSGSRAYEQYF
TRBV12-3/TRBV12-4	TRBJ2-1	CASSLSQGARDEQFF
TRBV6-1	TRBJ2-6	CASSGGTFGANVLTF
TRBV10-2	TRBJ2-5	CASSDPGRGQQYF